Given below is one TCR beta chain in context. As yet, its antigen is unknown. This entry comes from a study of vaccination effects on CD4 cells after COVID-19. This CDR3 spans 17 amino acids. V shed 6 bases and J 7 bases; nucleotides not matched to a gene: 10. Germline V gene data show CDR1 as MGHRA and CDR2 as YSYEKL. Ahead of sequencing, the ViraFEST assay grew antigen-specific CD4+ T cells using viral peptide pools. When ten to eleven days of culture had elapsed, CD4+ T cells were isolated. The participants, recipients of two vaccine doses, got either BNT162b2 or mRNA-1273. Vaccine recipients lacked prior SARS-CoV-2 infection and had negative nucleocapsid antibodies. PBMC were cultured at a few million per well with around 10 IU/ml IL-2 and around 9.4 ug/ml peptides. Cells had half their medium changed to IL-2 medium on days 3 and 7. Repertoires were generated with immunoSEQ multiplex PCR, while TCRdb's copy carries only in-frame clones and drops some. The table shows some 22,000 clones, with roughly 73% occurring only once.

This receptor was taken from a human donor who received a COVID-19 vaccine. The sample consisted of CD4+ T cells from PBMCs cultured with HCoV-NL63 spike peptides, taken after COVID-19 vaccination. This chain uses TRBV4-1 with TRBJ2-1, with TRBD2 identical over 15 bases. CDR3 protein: CASRPDSGTSGRNEQFF. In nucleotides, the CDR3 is TGCGCCAGCAGACCAGATTCAGGGACTAGCGGGAGGAATGAGCAGTTCTTC.